This T cell receptor (beta chain) was found in a study of blood T cell repertoires in COVID-19. Original handling: The assay estimated nucleated cells by amplifying reference gene primers. Only in-frame clones appear in the TCRdb table, and some are missing; sequencing was by immunoSEQ multiplex PCR. V and J calls and clone size come straight from that table; D and trimming were deduced from the DNA. The sample records around 250,000 clones, 88% being singletons. V dropped 3 bases and J dropped 9 bases, with 15 bases sitting between them. Germline V CDR1 and CDR2: MGHRA, YSYEKL. The CDR3 extends over 14 amino acids.

This clonotype was sampled from a human donor in a cohort sampled during active COVID-19. The sample was peripheral blood. The chain has TRBV4-1 and TRBJ2-1, with D possibly matching TRBD2 (7 bases). CDR3 nucleotide sequence: TGCGCCAGCAGCCAGCCTGGAGGGGGGGCTGAGCAGTTCTTC. Translated, it gives CASSQPGGGAEQFF.